This TCR beta chain was captured by sequencing in a study of metastatic and nonmetastatic thyroid tumors (dated by TCRdb to the early 2020s). A note on the overall study: Repertoires from peripheral blood and from tumor or nodule tissue samples of malignant and benign thyroid patients were compared.

This clone was seen repeatedly, ten times or more. Its binding antigen is unknown. One end of the junction is discordant with germline, which a read error may explain. No treatment had been received by any patient before thyroid surgery. Using T-cell receptor beta sequencing, the researchers looked back retrospectively at clinical samples from patients, gathered between about 2012 and 2018. Inclusive of the bounding cysteine and phenylalanine, the CDR3 is 18 residues long. Only the CDR3 portion is preserved as DNA: 54 bases, with reading frame beginning at the first base. The germline V gene (reference sequence) supplies CDR1 SSHAT and CDR2 FNYEAQ. Library preparation used PCR. TCRdb lists the instrument as Illumina HiSeq 4000. High-throughput sequencing was used to profile the TCR beta-chain CDR3 region of each patient. The paper's processing steps were these. The researchers built a classifier to tell apart papillary thyroid cancer patients with distant metastasis, based on CDR3 differences among clinicopathological groups. The Shannon index was used to assess repertoire diversity, and the Morisita-Horn index was used to assess tumor-blood repertoire similarity. In TCRdb, the public reads were trimmed at Q25 with fastp and aligned with MiXCR, with productive beta chains retained. The V and J calls were not made by the authors but by TCRdb's processing. The sample table shows tens of thousands of clones, and under 25% are seen once. More than 2% of the sample is in the top ten clones.

On the study overall, not on this receptor specifically: TCR beta diversity was reported as significantly higher in malignant tumors than in benign nodules, in both blood and tumor samples.

The chain joins TRBV7-7 to TRBJ2-2; TRBD2 agrees with 8 junctional bases. The TCR sequence derives from a female donor with papillary thyroid cancer or a benign thyroid nodule (not recorded which). Some clones in this sample may be carry-over from other donors' samples. Source material: blood. In nucleotide form, the sequence is TGTGCTAGCAGCTTAGCGCAGAGAGCGGGAGTGGTGACCGGGGAGCTGTTTTTT. Its amino acids are CASSLAQRAGVVTGELFF.